The present T cell receptor beta chain was sequenced within a study of blood T cell repertoires in COVID-19. Turning to the study itself: The cDNA or gDNA used as material had been derived from T cells, B-cell-depleted T cells, or PBMCs.

Germline V gene sequence: CDR1 SGHTA, CDR2 FQGNSA. The CDR3 loop spans 13 amino acids. V lost 5 bases to trimming and J lost 6 bases; unmatched junction nucleotides: 4. As processed by the authors: Amplification of reference gene primers provided the estimated nucleated cell counts. Only in-frame clones appear in the TCRdb table, and some are missing; sequencing was by immunoSEQ multiplex PCR. The V and J calls and clone size are taken from that table; D and trimming were inferred from the DNA. In the table there are 200,000 to 250,000 clones, almost 85% of which are singletons. What was sequenced was peripheral blood. The chain is built from TRBV7-2 and TRBJ1-2; 9 bases match TRBD1. The sequence was obtained from an older woman with COVID-19, enrolled during active disease. CDR3 region: CASSQDRGDGYTF. The DNA for the CDR3 is TGTGCCAGCAGCCAGGACAGGGGCGATGGCTACACCTTC.